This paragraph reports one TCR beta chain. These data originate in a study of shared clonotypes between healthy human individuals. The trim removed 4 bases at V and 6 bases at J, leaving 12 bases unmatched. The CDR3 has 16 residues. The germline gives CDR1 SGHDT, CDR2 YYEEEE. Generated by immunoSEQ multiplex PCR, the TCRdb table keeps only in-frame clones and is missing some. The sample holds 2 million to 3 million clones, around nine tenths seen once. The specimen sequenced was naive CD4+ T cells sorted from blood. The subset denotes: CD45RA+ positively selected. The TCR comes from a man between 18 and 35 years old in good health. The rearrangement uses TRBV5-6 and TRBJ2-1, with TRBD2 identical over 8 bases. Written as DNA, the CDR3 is TGTGCCAGCAGCGGATGGGGGACTAGGGTCTTCAATGAGCAGTTCTTC. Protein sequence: CASSGWGTRVFNEQFF.